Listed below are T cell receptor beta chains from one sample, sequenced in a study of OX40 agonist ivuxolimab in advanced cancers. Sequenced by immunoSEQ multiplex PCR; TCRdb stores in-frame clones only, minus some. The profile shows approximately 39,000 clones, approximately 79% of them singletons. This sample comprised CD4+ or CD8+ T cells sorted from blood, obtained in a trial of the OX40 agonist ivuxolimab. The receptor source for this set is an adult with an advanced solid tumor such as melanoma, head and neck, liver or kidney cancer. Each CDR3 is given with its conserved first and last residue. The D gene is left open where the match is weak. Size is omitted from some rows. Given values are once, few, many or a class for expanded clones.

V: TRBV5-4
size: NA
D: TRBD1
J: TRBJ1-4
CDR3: CASSRQGARSNEKLFF
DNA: TGTGCCAGCAGCCGACAGGGGGCGAGGTCTAATGAAAAACTGTTTTTT

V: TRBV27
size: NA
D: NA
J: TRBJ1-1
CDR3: CASSVWGMNTEAFF
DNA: TGTGCCAGCAGTGTGTGGGGAATGAACACTGAAGCTTTCTTT

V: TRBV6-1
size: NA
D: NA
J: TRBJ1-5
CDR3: CASSELVSGNQPQHF
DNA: TGTGCCAGCAGTGAATTGGTCTCAGGTAATCAGCCCCAGCATTTT

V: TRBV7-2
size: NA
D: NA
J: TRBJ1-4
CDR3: CASSPGRFNEKLFF
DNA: TGTGCCAGCAGCCCGGGACGGTTTAATGAAAAACTGTTTTTT

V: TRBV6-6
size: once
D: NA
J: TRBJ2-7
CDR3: CASSQGMTYEQYF
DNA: TGTGCCAGCAGCCAGGGTATGACCTACGAGCAGTACTTC

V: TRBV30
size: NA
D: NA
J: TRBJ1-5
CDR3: CAWSQKEGKSQPQHF
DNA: TGTGCCTGGAGCCAAAAGGAGGGGAAGAGTCAGCCCCAGCATTTT

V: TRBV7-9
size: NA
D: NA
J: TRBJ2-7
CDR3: CASATGLEQYF
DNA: TGTGCCAGCGCAACAGGGCTCGAGCAGTACTTC

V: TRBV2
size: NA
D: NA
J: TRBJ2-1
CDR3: CARGVYNEQFF
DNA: TGTGCCAGGGGAGTCTACAATGAGCAGTTCTTC

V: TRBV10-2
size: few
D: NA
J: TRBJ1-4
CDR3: CASSEFEVATNEKLFF
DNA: TGCGCCAGCAGTGAGTTTGAAGTGGCAACTAATGAAAAACTGTTTTTT

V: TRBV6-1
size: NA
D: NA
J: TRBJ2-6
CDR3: CASSEGGGANVLTF
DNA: TGTGCCAGCAGTGAAGGCGGCGGGGCCAACGTCCTGACTTTC

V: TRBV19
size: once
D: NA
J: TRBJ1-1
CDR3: CASSSDITEAFF
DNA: TGTGCCAGTAGTTCCGATATCACTGAAGCTTTCTTT

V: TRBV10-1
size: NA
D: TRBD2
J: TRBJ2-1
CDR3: CASSGTSGGAYNEQFF
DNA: TGCGCCAGCAGTGGGACTAGCGGGGGGGCCTACAATGAGCAGTTCTTC

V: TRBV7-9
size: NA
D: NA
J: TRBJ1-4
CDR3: CASSLGTLSNEKLFF
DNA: TGTGCCAGCAGCCTAGGGACCCTGAGTAATGAAAAACTGTTTTTT

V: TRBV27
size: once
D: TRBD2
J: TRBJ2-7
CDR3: CASSSPGGDEQYF
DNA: TGTGCCAGCAGTTCCCCGGGGGGTGACGAGCAGTACTTC

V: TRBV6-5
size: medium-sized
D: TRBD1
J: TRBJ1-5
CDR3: CASSMTGGHQPQHF
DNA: TGTGCCAGCAGTATGACAGGGGGCCATCAGCCCCAGCATTTT